This T cell receptor (beta chain) derives from a study of T cell repertoires in cytomegalovirus infection. Study context: TCR beta signatures that were public indicated CMV infection and matching HLA type. Study-wide points: In two of eight donors, the top clonotype was HLA-C-restricted CMV-specific. Summed frequency of public TCR beta families distinguished CMV carriers with the relevant HLA.

Trimming removed 7 bases from V and 0 bases from J, with 15 bases in between. The CDR3 totals 14 residues. The germline V gene encodes CDR1 SQVTM and CDR2 ANQGSEA. A word on this clonotype: What it recognizes is unknown.

TCRdb reanalysed the reads using MiXCR and keeps one entry per CDR3 protein. This table holds 150,000 to 200,000 distinct CDR3 sequences, about a tenth found once. The sample taken for sequencing was PBMCs. This chain connects TRBV29-1 to TRBJ1-2; the D gene is possibly TRBD1 (6 bases). The sequence was obtained from a human donor in good health (CMV status not recorded). Some clones in this sample may be carry-over from other donors' samples. CDR3 sequence reads: CSGNNREANYGYTF. CDR3 nucleotide sequence: TGCAGCGGAAATAACAGGGAAGCTAACTATGGCTACACCTTC.